This T cell receptor beta chain came from a study of blood T cells in healthy people across ages. For every donor, a draw yielded ten milliliters of peripheral blood. Next came a second PCR, run for roughly 6 to 11 cycles, which used a sample-barcoded 5' primer along with a J-beta primer mix. The template-switch adaptor was a 5' adaptor with 12 random nucleotides. It tagged each cDNA molecule. TCRdb passed the 5' RACE reads through MiXCR, listing each CDR3 protein once. The repertoire holds more than 650,000 distinct CDR3 sequences, with roughly 53% as singletons. The receptor was isolated from a man older than 75 in good health. Material: blood.

CDR3 nucleotides: TGCAGTGCTTCCTTAGCGGGCCCCGGGGAGACCCAGTACTTC. Translated, it gives CSASLAGPGETQYF. V usage is TRBV20-1 and J usage is TRBJ2-4; 7 bases are shared with TRBD2. The end of the DNA fits TRBJ2-5 better, so the J call may be wrong. CDR1 DFQATT and CDR2 SNEGSKA come from the germline V gene (reference sequence). The length of the CDR3 is 14 residues.